This is a list of T cell receptor beta chains from one sample in a study of human T cells and chemical hapten exposure. MiXCR, applied by TCRdb to the RACE reads, yields one record per CDR3 protein. The profile shows 100,000 or so distinct CDR3 sequences, 9.3% of them singletons. Sequences were derived from whole blood, sampled in connection with sensitization to the hapten diphenylcyclopropenone (DPC). The receptors were gathered from a woman aged 40 to 49 with alopecia areata. Some clones in this sample may be carry-over from other donors' samples. Each CDR3 is given with its conserved first and last residue. The D gene is left open where the match is weak. For some rows the clone size is stated as once, few or many, or as a class when expanded; others skip it.

>NA|TRBJ2-5|TRBV29-1|TRBD1
CSVTQGAGETQYF
TGCAGCGTTACACAGGGGGCGGGGGAGACCCAGTACTTC
>NA|TRBJ2-7|TRBV28|TRBD2
CASTLLTSGNYEQYF
TGTGCCAGCACCCTCCTGACTAGCGGAAACTACGAGCAGTACTTC
>NA|TRBJ1-2|TRBV7-8|NA
CASSQTVRGHGGYTF
TGTGCCAGCAGCCAGACGGTCAGGGGTCACGGAGGCTACACCTTC
>NA|TRBJ1-2|TRBV7-9|NA
CASTQGGPKWSYGYTF
TGTGCCAGCACCCAAGGGGGTCCCAAGTGGTCCTATGGCTACACCTTC
>NA|TRBJ2-5|TRBV20-1|TRBD1
CSAPTGGWGKTQYF
TGCAGCGCTCCCACAGGGGGCTGGGGGAAGACCCAGTACTTC
>many|TRBJ2-3|TRBV28|TRBD2
CASSRYSGPATDTQYF
TGTGCCAGCAGCCGGTATAGCGGGCCGGCCACAGATACGCAGTATTTT
>few|TRBJ2-7|TRBV12-3/TRBV12-4|TRBD2
CASSTGTSGPSSYEQYF
TGTGCCAGCAGTACCGGGACTAGCGGACCGAGCTCCTACGAGCAGTACTTC
>few|TRBJ2-7|TRBV18|TRBD1
CASSPGTGSSYEQYF
TGTGCCAGCTCACCCGGGACAGGGAGCTCCTACGAGCAGTACTTC
>few|TRBJ1-2|TRBV30|NA
CAWSGGSYGYTF
TGTGCCTGGAGCGGAGGGTCCTATGGCTACACCTTC
>many|TRBJ2-1|TRBV6-4|NA
CASSDGTTSNEQFF
TGTGCCAGCAGTGATGGGACCACGTCGAATGAGCAGTTCTTC
>many|TRBJ1-1|TRBV7-9|NA
CASSRDRLNTEAFF
TGTGCCAGCAGCAGAGACAGACTGAACACTGAAGCTTTCTTT
>once|TRBJ2-7|TRBV4-1|NA
CASSQEGAQPYEQYF
TGCGCCAGCAGCCAAGAGGGGGCCCAACCCTACGAGCAGTACTTC
>NA|TRBJ2-7|TRBV29-1|NA
CSVARSYEQYF
TGCAGCGTTGCGCGCTCCTACGAGCAGTACTTC
>NA|TRBJ1-3|TRBV5-1|NA
CASSLDSSGNTIYF
TGCGCCAGCAGCTTGGACAGCTCTGGAAACACCATATATTTT
>NA|TRBJ2-7|TRBV20-1|TRBD2
CSARGTSGRAGEQYF
TGCAGTGCTAGAGGGACTAGCGGGAGGGCCGGGGAGCAGTACTTC
>few|TRBJ2-3|TRBV7-9|NA
CASSQGGSADTQYF
TGTGCCAGCAGCCAAGGTGGGAGCGCAGATACGCAGTATTTT
>NA|TRBJ2-7|TRBV7-9|TRBD2
CASSLGGTSREQYF
TGTGCCAGCAGCTTAGGAGGGACTAGCAGGGAGCAGTACTTC
>NA|TRBJ2-1|TRBV7-9|TRBD2
CASSTGLAGLNEQFF
TGTGCCAGCAGCACGGGACTAGCGGGCCTCAATGAGCAGTTCTTC
>NA|TRBJ1-5|TRBV7-2|NA
CASSEGNDQPQHF
TGTGCCAGCAGCGAGGGAAATGATCAGCCCCAGCATTTT
>NA|TRBJ2-2|TRBV7-3|NA
CASSETVSWTGPGELFF
TGTGCCAGCAGCGAGACCGTTTCTTGGACCGGACCCGGGGAGCTGTTTTTT
>many|TRBJ2-1|TRBV2|TRBD2
CASSPLWGRGNEQFF
TGTGCCAGCAGTCCTCTCTGGGGGAGGGGCAATGAGCAGTTCTTC
>NA|TRBJ2-1|TRBV28|NA
CASSLTGGLNEQFF
TGTGCCAGCAGTTTAACGGGGGGCCTGAATGAGCAGTTCTTC
>NA|TRBJ1-2|TRBV7-2|TRBD1
CASSSHTTGGYGYTF
TGTGCCAGCAGCTCTCATACTACAGGGGGCTATGGCTACACCTTC
>few|TRBJ1-1|TRBV29-1|NA
CSVEDGGKKAAFF
TGCAGCGTTGAAGATGGAGGGAAGAAGGCGGCTTTCTTT
>many|TRBJ2-7|TRBV6-1|TRBD1
CASRAPGTGGSYEQYF
TGTGCCAGCAGAGCCCCCGGGACAGGGGGTTCCTACGAGCAGTACTTC
>NA|TRBJ1-2|TRBV5-1|TRBD1
CASSGVGGQGFGYTF
TGCGCCAGCAGCGGGGTAGGAGGACAGGGCTTTGGCTACACCTTC
>few|TRBJ2-7|TRBV18|TRBD1
CASSTGTGVYEQYF
TGTGCCAGCTCTACCGGGACAGGGGTCTACGAGCAGTACTTC